Below, 21 T cell receptor beta chains from the same sample are listed, as sequenced in a study of blood T cells in healthy people across ages. The authors ran a second PCR of about 7 to 12 cycles using a sample-barcoded 5' primer and a J-beta primer mix. Each CDR3 protein gets one entry after TCRdb re-called the 5' RACE reads with MiXCR. The sample lists some 700,000 distinct CDR3 sequences, 22% occurring once. The sample was blood. The receptors derive from a man in his 70s in good health.

The chain employs TRBV5-1 and TRBJ2-1; D remains unclear. The CDR3 totals 12 residues. Trimming shortened V by 0 bases and J by 12 bases, and 10 bases separated the two germline ends. From germline, CDR1 is SGHRS and CDR2 YFSETQ. The CDR3 loop reads CASSLEARTQFF. CDR3 in DNA: TGCGCCAGCAGCTTGGAAGCGAGGACGCAGTTCTTC.

This clonotype showed up just a few times. The genes are TRBV20-1 and TRBJ1-4, with 9 bases that match TRBD1. The CDR3 is made up of 14 amino acids. Germline V gene lookup returns CDR1 DFQATT and CDR2 SNEGSKA (reference sequence). After removal of 2 bases from V and 7 bases from J, the junction contained 5 bases not matched to a gene. The CDR3 nucleotides read TGCAGTGCTAGACCGGGACAGGGTGGTGAAAAACTGTTTTTT. Translated, it gives CSARPGQGGEKLFF.

The chain employs TRBV5-1 and TRBJ2-5, with TRBD2 matching 8 bases. The DNA end is more similar to TRBJ2-1, so the J call may be wrong. Germline CDR1 is SGHRS and CDR2 is YFSETQ. The CDR3 loop spans 15 amino acids. CDR3 DNA sequence: TGCGCCAGCAGCTTGTTGGGACTAGGTAGCAATGAGCAGTTCTTC. It specifies CASSLLGLGSNEQFF.

This clonotype came up a few times. This rearrangement joins TRBV15 to TRBJ2-2, with D maybe TRBD2 (6 bases). The V and J ends lost 0 bases and 1 base respectively, with 12 bases between them. This CDR3 has 17 amino acids. Germline values: CDR1 LNHNV, CDR2 YYDKDF (reference sequence). CDR3 DNA: TGTGCCACCAGCAGAGATCGGGGACTCATGAACACCGGGGAGCTGTTTTTT. Translating it yields CATSRDRGLMNTGELFF. Drawing the rest from reference TRBV15 and TRBJ2-2, the complete variable domain is DAMVIQNPRYQVTQFGKPVTLSCSQTLNHNVMYWYQQKSSQAPKLLFHYYDKDFNNEADTPDNFQSRRPNTSFCFLDIRSPGLGDTAMYLCATSRDRGLMNTGELFFGEGSRLTVL.

Only a few counts were recorded for this clonotype. V and J are TRBV2 and TRBJ1-1, with 7 bases aligning to TRBD1. The CDR3 spans 15 residues. Germline-derived CDR1 and CDR2 are SNHLY and FYNNEI. V trimming: 4 bases; J trimming: 1 base; junction bases outside the gene matches: 6. In DNA, the CDR3 is TGTGCCAGCAGTGGACCCGGGACAGAGAACACTGAAGCTTTCTTT. This translates into CASSGPGTENTEAFF.

The V gene is TRBV5-6, the J gene TRBJ1-2; TRBD1 matches at 8 bases. Looked up from germline, CDR1 is SGHDT and CDR2 is YYEEEE. Losses at the gene ends were 4 bases for V and 8 bases for J; bases not matched to a gene: 7. The CDR3 is 13 amino acids. The CDR3 loop is CASSRTGSNGYTF. CDR3 in DNA: TGTGCCAGCAGCCGGACAGGGTCTAACGGCTACACCTTC.

The chain links TRBV3-1 to TRBJ2-1; the D gene is possibly TRBD2 (6 bases). The J call may be incorrect, as the DNA end agrees better with TRBJ2-7. CDR1 and CDR2 (germline): LGHDT, YNNKEL (reference sequence). The CDR3 is 12 amino acids. The CDR3 loop reads CASRQRGSEQYF. The CDR3 DNA reads as TGTGCCAGCAGACAACGGGGGAGCGAGCAGTACTTC.

The J gene is TRBJ1-6, the V gene TRBV12-3 or TRBV12-4, with TRBD1 matching 10 bases. J gave up 8 bases and V 5 bases, and 6 bases lay outside the gene matches. This CDR3 is built from 15 residues. The CDR3 here is CASSRQGARDSPLHF. The CDR3 DNA is TGTGCCAGCAGTAGACAGGGGGCTCGGGATTCACCCCTCCACTTT.

This chain joins TRBV6-5 and TRBJ2-5; D is possibly TRBD2 (6 bases). The DNA end is more similar to TRBJ2-1, so the J call may be wrong. Germline loops: CDR1 MNHEY, CDR2 SVGAGI. The CDR3 runs 11 residues. CDR3 nucleotide sequence: TGTGCCAGCAGGCGGGGCAATGAGCAGTTCTTC. This sequence encodes CASRRGNEQFF.

The chain employs TRBV28 and TRBJ2-7, with 10 bases fitting TRBD1. The V gene's germline CDR1 is MDHEN and CDR2 SYDVKM. This CDR3 spans 17 amino acids. The V segment lost 5 bases and the J segment 3 bases; nucleotides outside the gene matches: 13. The CDR3: CASSPRDRGRVGYEQYF. The CDR3 coding sequence is TGTGCCAGCAGTCCCCGGGACAGGGGCAGGGTCGGCTACGAGCAGTACTTC.

The chain links TRBV7-9 to TRBJ2-2; a possible D gene is TRBD2 (6 bases). The V and J ends lost 5 bases and 4 bases respectively, with 14 bases between them. CDR1 is SEHNR, CDR2 FQNEAQ, per germline (reference sequence). CDR3 length: 15 residues. CDR3 protein: CASSVRGGATGELFF. In DNA, the CDR3 is TGTGCCAGCAGCGTCCGTGGAGGGGCCACCGGGGAGCTGTTTTTT.

The V call is TRBV5-1, the J call TRBJ2-7, with D perhaps TRBD1 (6 bases). Germline V gene lookup returns CDR1 SGHRS and CDR2 YFSETQ. The CDR3 extends over 13 amino acids. V was clipped by 4 bases and J by 3 bases, with 11 bases between them. The CDR3 DNA follows: TGCGCCAGCAGCACGGACAGCTACTACGAGCAGTACTTC. This encodes CASSTDSYYEQYF.

This clonotype was detected only a few times. The V gene is TRBV10-3, the J gene TRBJ2-1; tentative D call: TRBD1 (6 bases). This CDR3 has 15 residues. Trimming cost V 2 bases and J 5 bases, with 13 bases left between them. Germline assignment: CDR1 ENHRY and CDR2 SYGVKD. The CDR3 protein is CAISETRDTNNEQFF. The DNA for the CDR3 is TGTGCCATCAGTGAGACCCGGGACACAAACAATGAGCAGTTCTTC.

The J gene is TRBJ1-1, the V gene TRBV12-3 or TRBV12-4; D gene uncertain. The CDR3 covers 14 residues. V gave up 2 bases and J gave up 4 bases, with 11 bases separating them. The CDR3: CASSLLGFGTEAFF. The CDR3 region has the DNA TGTGCCAGCAGTTTACTGGGGTTCGGCACTGAAGCTTTCTTT.

V is TRBV20-1 and J is TRBJ1-3; D unresolved. Germline V gives CDR1 DFQATT, CDR2 SNEGSKA (reference sequence). The CDR3 has 15 residues. V lost 4 bases, J lost 4 bases, and 17 bases lay in between. The CDR3 DNA sequence: TGCAGTGCTAACTCTCACTCAGGCTCCGGAAACACCATATATTTT. This codes for CSANSHSGSGNTIYF.

The chain joins TRBV5-1 to TRBJ2-5; no definite D call. The J call may be incorrect, as the DNA end agrees better with TRBJ2-1. CDR3 length: 15 amino acids. The V gene's germline CDR1 is SGHRS and CDR2 YFSETQ. In nucleotides, the CDR3 is TGCGCCAGCAGCTTGGGGGCGACAAACACAAATGAGCAGTTCTTC. Protein: CASSLGATNTNEQFF.

Worth noting for this clonotype: A junction end diverges from the germline sequence, so it may reflect a read error. The rearrangement links TRBV12-3 or TRBV12-4 to TRBJ2-7; D is undetermined. The J call may be wrong; the DNA end is better matched by TRBJ2-1. The CDR3 extends over 15 amino acids. CDR3 region: CAGSVRSSLYNEQFF. CDR3 nucleotides: TGTGCCGGCAGTGTCCGCTCCTCGCTTTACAATGAGCAGTTCTTC.

This clonotype was seen a handful of times. J is TRBJ2-5 and V is TRBV20-1; 13 bases are shared with TRBD2. From germline, CDR1 is DFQATT and CDR2 SNEGSKA (reference sequence). After removal of 4 bases from V and 4 bases from J, the junction contained 9 bases not matched to a gene. The CDR3 extends over 16 amino acids. CDR3 DNA sequence: TGCAGTGCTAACCTACCGGGACTAGCGGGAAGAGAGACCCAGTACTTC. It translates to CSANLPGLAGRETQYF.

This clonotype was observed a handful of times. V is TRBV29-1 and J is TRBJ2-1; D tentatively reads TRBD1 or TRBD2 (5 bases each). In germline, CDR1 is SQVTM, CDR2 ANQGSEA. V was cut by 0 bases and J by 6 bases, with 12 bases left in between. This CDR3 region has 14 residues. DNA of the CDR3: TGCAGCGTTGAAGACTGGCCCGGGACCAATGAGCAGTTCTTC. This codes for CSVEDWPGTNEQFF.

The chain uses TRBV5-5 and TRBJ2-3, with D unclear. Trimming took off 1 base at V and 2 bases at J, with 11 bases between the two ends. The length of the CDR3 is 15 residues. Germline V gene lookup returns CDR1 SGHKS and CDR2 YYEKEE (reference sequence). The CDR3 sequence is CASSLNRVPTDTQYF. The CDR3 bases are TGTGCCAGCAGCTTGAATAGGGTACCCACAGATACGCAGTATTTT.

Turning to this clonotype: Since no conserved phenylalanine or tryptophan closes the CDR3, a read error is the likely cause. The chain is built from TRBV7-6 and TRBJ2-7; 9 bases are a match to TRBD1. V trimming: 1 base; J trimming: 4 bases; junction bases outside the gene matches: 5. The CDR3 runs to 15 residues. In germline, CDR1 is SGHVS, CDR2 FNYEAQ. CDR3 DNA: TGTGCCAGCAGCTTAGTTCTAGGACAGGGGTACGAGCAGTACTGC. Its translation is CASSLVLGQGYEQYC.